The clone carrying this TCR beta chain appeared a few times. The J segment lost 9 bases and the V segment lost 6 bases, leaving 20 bases of the junction unmatched. Germline-derived CDR1 and CDR2 are DFQATT and SNEGSKA (reference sequence). The CDR3 spans 18 residues. Authors' analysis steps: Samples ranged from roughly 23,224 to 700,000 TCRs, with a median of 95,638. One entry per CDR3 protein, called by TCRdb with MiXCR from the RACE reads. The V and J calls and clone size come from TCRdb's table, not from the authors' own analysis. Among tens of thousands of distinct CDR3 sequences listed, over 10% were seen once. The data stem from a study of human T cells and chemical hapten exposure. Time point described: pre-sensitization, week 0. Treatment denoted: therapeutic diphenylcyclopropenone sensitization with weekly scalp DPC.

The sample here was whole blood, taken in connection with sensitization to the hapten diphenylcyclopropenone (DPC). The TCR comes from a woman in her 30s with alopecia areata. Some clones in this sample may be carry-over from other donors' samples. This chain links TRBV20-1 with TRBJ2-1; 13 bases are shared with TRBD2. The CDR3 sequence is CSATVTSGRFRTEGEQFF. In DNA, the CDR3 is TGCAGTGCGACAGTGACTAGCGGGAGGTTCCGGACGGAGGGTGAGCAGTTCTTC.